A single T cell receptor beta chain is shown here with its context. As yet, its antigen is unknown. V was trimmed by 1 base and J by 3 bases, leaving 14 bases between them. Germline-derived CDR1 and CDR2 are SGHDT and YYEEEE. The CDR3 sequence is 15 residues long. Around day 10 of culture, CD4+ T cells were separated out. The data originate from a study of vaccination effects on CD4 cells after COVID-19. Only in-frame clones appear in the TCRdb table, and some are missing; sequencing was by immunoSEQ multiplex PCR. The sample contains around 60,000 clones, about three quarters of which appear only once.

This sequence was found in a human donor who received a COVID-19 vaccine. The rearrangement uses TRBV5-6 and TRBJ2-7, with a weak D call TRBD2 (7 bases). Sequenced material: CD4+ T cells from PBMCs cultured without peptide, taken before COVID-19 vaccination. The CDR3 DNA follows: TGTGCCAGCAGCTTGAGTGGGGGGGGCGGCTACGAGCAGTACGTC. Protein sequence: CASSLSGGGGYEQYV.